This T cell receptor beta chain was recovered during a study of a mutant IDH1 vaccine in newly diagnosed glioma. This clone was counted once. Antigen unknown. The CDR3 covers 12 residues. The germline CDR1 and CDR2 sequences are SNHLY and FYNNEI. V shed 8 bases and J shed 5 bases, with 10 bases lying between them. Indicated time point: week 11, during vaccination. The study gave 300 ug of mutant IDH1 20-mer peptide per vaccine dose, with topical imiquimod. Sequenced by immunoSEQ multiplex PCR; TCRdb stores in-frame clones only, minus some. The sample has approximately 36,000 clones; 80% are singletons. The sample in question was peripheral blood mononuclear cells (PBMCs), obtained from a glioma patient whose treatment included an IDH1 peptide vaccine. This TCR was sampled from a woman aged 25 to 39 with glioma. Some clones in this sample may be carry-over from other donors' samples. The chain is built from TRBV2 and TRBJ1-5; perhaps TRBD1 as D (5 bases). CDR3 loop: CASHLQDQPQHF. As DNA, the CDR3 is TGTGCCAGCCATTTACAGGATCAGCCCCAGCATTTT.